Presented here are 29 T cell receptor beta chains from one specimen sequenced in a study of OX40 agonist ivuxolimab in advanced cancers. The library came from the immunoSEQ multiplex PCR assay. Here the immuneACCESS table is served through TCRdb, limited to in-frame sequences with V and J called. Missing clones are a known gap in these copies; in checked studies unresolved V genes cover under half, and the rest lacks a known reason. The sample table holds some 45,000 clones, of which around 86% were seen once. The top ten clones comprise about 32% of the sample. Sequenced material: CD4+ or CD8+ T cells sorted from blood, taken in a trial of the OX40 agonist ivuxolimab. All receptors derive from an adult with an advanced solid tumor such as melanoma, head and neck, liver or kidney cancer.

This clone has a single count. The chain combines TRBV6-1 with TRBJ2-1, with D perhaps TRBD1 (6 bases). CDR1 is MNHNS and CDR2 is SASEGT in the germline V gene. V was pared by 3 bases and J by 9 bases, with 9 bases between. This CDR3 region has 12 residues. CDR3 sequence (DNA): TGTGCCAGCAGTGAGACAGGTCTTGAGCAGTTCTTC. Protein: CASSETGLEQFF.

V usage is TRBV5-4 and J usage is TRBJ2-3; D uncertain. Germline assignment: CDR1 SGHNT and CDR2 YYREEE (reference sequence). The CDR3 has 15 amino acids. The V end lost 4 bases, the J end lost 4 bases, and 16 bases lay between the germline ends. The CDR3 loop reads CASSPRFVESDTQYF. CDR3 in DNA: TGTGCCAGCAGCCCCCGTTTTGTTGAATCAGATACGCAGTATTTT.

The chain is built from TRBV5-1 and TRBJ2-5; 12 nucleotides agree with TRBD2. CDR1 is SGHRS, CDR2 YFSETQ, per germline. The V and J ends lost 4 bases and 2 bases, in that order; junction bases with no gene match: 15. This CDR3 spans 19 amino acids. Here the CDR3 DNA reads TGCGCCAGCAGCCCCATGGTTAGGCTAGCGGGAGGGAAACAAGAGACCCAGTACTTC. Its translation: CASSPMVRLAGGKQETQYF.

The V call is TRBV2, the J call TRBJ2-5, with D perhaps given as TRBD1 or TRBD2 (6 bases each). This CDR3 comprises 16 residues. Trimming left V 6 bases short and J 2 bases short, with 19 bases between. Germline V gene lookup returns CDR1 SNHLY and CDR2 FYNNEI. CDR3 amino acids: CASRGDSGAVQETQYF. The CDR3, as DNA: TGTGCCAGCAGGGGGGACTCGGGGGCGGTACAAGAGACCCAGTACTTC.

In the case of this clone: An end of the junction does not agree with germline; a read error may underlie this. This chain connects TRBV18 to TRBJ2-1, with 7 bases matching TRBD1. Looked up from germline, CDR1 is KGHSH and CDR2 is LQKENI. This CDR3 comprises 12 residues. The DNA of the CDR3 is TGTGCCAGCTCACCACCAACAGGGGTGAAGATCTTC. Protein product: CASSPPTGVKIF.

The rearrangement links TRBV6-6 to TRBJ2-3; 8 bases fit TRBD1. CDR3 length: 14 amino acids. Germline V CDR1 and CDR2: MNHNY, SVGAGI (reference sequence). The junction had 6 bases not matched to a gene; V was cut back by 6 bases and J by 4 bases. CDR3 in DNA: TGTGCCAGCAGACCGGGACAGGTTTCAGATACGCAGTATTTT. Protein sequence: CASRPGQVSDTQYF.

The V call is TRBV7-9, the J call TRBJ2-6; D gene uncertain. Germline V CDR1 and CDR2: SEHNR, FQNEAQ (reference sequence). The V end lost 0 bases, the J end lost 2 bases, and 8 bases lay between the germline ends. There are 16 residues in the CDR3. This CDR3 is CASSLATTAGANVLTF. Here the CDR3 DNA reads TGTGCCAGCAGCTTAGCGACGACGGCTGGGGCCAACGTCCTGACTTTC.

The J gene is TRBJ2-3, the V gene TRBV10-2; 8 nucleotides align to TRBD2. This CDR3 is 16 amino acids long. The V segment lost 3 bases and the J segment 1 base; nucleotides outside the gene matches: 6. Germline lookup yields CDR1 WSHSY and CDR2 SAAADI. The CDR3 protein is CASSEPSGGGTDTQYF. As DNA, the CDR3 is TGCGCCAGCAGTGAACCCAGCGGGGGAGGCACAGATACGCAGTATTTT.

The chain couples TRBV19 to TRBJ1-5, with D uncertain. Germline V lookup: CDR1 LNHDA, CDR2 SQIVND (reference sequence). The CDR3 is 12 amino acids. With 0 bases removed from V and 10 bases from J, the gap between germline ends came to 7 bases. This CDR3 is CASSIEGKPQHF. The DNA for the CDR3 is TGTGCCAGTAGTATAGAGGGGAAACCCCAGCATTTT.

This clone is deemed large. CDR3 nucleotides: TGTGCCAGCAGTTTGGACCTGGCAGGTCCGGGACAGACCTTCTACGAGCAGTACTTC. The encoded protein is CASSLDLAGPGQTFYEQYF. This chain connects TRBV28 to TRBJ2-7; 7 bases are a match to TRBD1. Per germline, CDR1 MDHEN and CDR2 SYDVKM. Trimming cost V 3 bases and J 3 bases; bases outside gene matches: 20. CDR3 length: 19 residues.

The chain recombines TRBV6-1 with TRBJ2-7; possibly TRBD1 for D (6 bases). The CDR3 runs to 13 residues. The ends were cut back, 7 bases at V and 4 bases at J, with 14 bases in the middle. The germline V gene encodes CDR1 MNHNS and CDR2 SASEGT. CDR3 in amino acids: CASKKSGAYEQYF. The CDR3 DNA is TGTGCCAGCAAGAAGTCAGGGGCGTACGAGCAGTACTTC.

The chain recombines TRBV5-1 with TRBJ2-5; 9 bases line up with TRBD1. Gene TRBJ2-7 matches the end of the DNA better, so the J call may be wrong. Germline V gene data show CDR1 as SGHRS and CDR2 as YFSETQ. This CDR3 has 15 residues. The CDR3 DNA is TGCGCCAGCAGCTTGGTCGGGACAGGGAAGAACGAGCAGTACTTC. Encoded protein: CASSLVGTGKNEQYF.

The chain employs TRBV28 and TRBJ2-2, with no clear D. Trimming cost V 7 bases and J 4 bases, with 13 bases left between them. CDR1 is MDHEN, CDR2 SYDVKM, per germline. The CDR3 has 14 amino acids. The CDR3 nucleotides read TGTGCCAGCACTAGTCCACAAGCCACCGGGGAGCTGTTTTTT. Its protein is CASTSPQATGELFF.

The table lists this clone with a few counts. The chain recombines TRBV9 with TRBJ2-7; 10 nucleotides match TRBD2. The CDR3 spans 14 residues. Germline V CDR1 and CDR2: SGDLS, YYNGEE. V gave up 5 bases and J gave up 5 bases; unmatched junction bases: 7. CDR3 DNA: TGTGCCAGCAGGACCGGGACTAGCGACCACGAGCAGTACTTC. Residues: CASRTGTSDHEQYF.

The J gene is TRBJ2-7, the V gene TRBV5-1, with 11 bases matching TRBD1. This CDR3 comprises 14 residues. Germline V CDR1 and CDR2: SGHRS, YFSETQ. J was trimmed by 5 bases and V by 7 bases; bases with no gene match: 8. Written as DNA, the CDR3 is TGCGCCAGCGCAACCGGGACAGGGGGGGACGAGCAGTACTTC. This gives the protein CASATGTGGDEQYF.

This chain connects TRBV7-6 to TRBJ2-6; either TRBD1 or TRBD2 may fit D (5 bases each). The CDR3 is 17 residues long. V was cut by 5 bases and J by 0 bases, with 14 bases left in between. The germline V gene encodes CDR1 SGHVS and CDR2 FNYEAQ. CDR3 amino acids: CASSRGPVSSGANVLTF. The DNA of the CDR3 is TGTGCCAGCAGCCGGGGACCTGTTTCCTCTGGGGCCAACGTCCTGACTTTC.

V and J are TRBV27 and TRBJ2-5; D not resolved. Deletions cut 8 bases from V and 5 bases from J, with 18 bases between. CDR3 length: 14 amino acids. Germline V gives CDR1 MNHEY, CDR2 SMNVEV (reference sequence). In DNA, the CDR3 is TGTGCCAGCTCACCTTGGGCCCCCGGTGAGACCCAGTACTTC. Translating gives CASSPWAPGETQYF.

The chain carries TRBV5-6 and TRBJ1-5; D is ambiguous. V lost 0 bases to trimming and J lost 1 base, with 8 bases between them. The CDR3 extends over 15 amino acids. The germline V gene has CDR1 SGHDT and CDR2 YYEEEE. This chain's CDR3 is CASSLGLRSNQPQHF. In nucleotides, the CDR3 is TGTGCCAGCAGCTTGGGCCTTAGGAGCAATCAGCCCCAGCATTTT.

The gene calls are TRBV20-1 and TRBJ2-7, with unresolved D. CDR1 DFQATT and CDR2 SNEGSKA come from the germline V gene (reference sequence). V gave up 2 bases and J gave up 2 bases, with 4 bases separating them. The CDR3 sequence is 11 residues long. The CDR3 spells CSARQAYEQYF. The CDR3 DNA reads as TGCAGTGCTAGACAAGCCTACGAGCAGTACTTC.

Written as DNA, the CDR3 is TGTGCCAGTAATTCCCTCCCGGGACAGATAACCGGGGAGCTGTTTTTT. This translates into CASNSLPGQITGELFF. The chain joins TRBV19 to TRBJ2-2; 7 nucleotides line up with TRBD1. Looked up from germline, CDR1 is LNHDA and CDR2 is SQIVND (reference sequence). The junction had 13 bases not matched to a gene; V was cut back by 7 bases and J by 5 bases. This CDR3 is built from 16 residues.

The chain joins TRBV7-8 to TRBJ2-1, with no clear D. The germline V gene encodes CDR1 SGHVS and CDR2 FQNEAQ. V lost 5 bases to trimming and J lost 2 bases, with 10 bases between them. The CDR3 runs 14 residues. The CDR3 nucleotides are TGTGCCAGCAGCCCCTCGGAAACCTACAATGAGCAGTTCTTC. Protein product: CASSPSETYNEQFF.

V usage is TRBV18 and J usage is TRBJ1-2; TRBD1 is a possible D gene (6 bases). The CDR3 has 14 residues. The germline V and J ends were trimmed by 6 bases and 3 bases, with 14 bases remaining between them. CDR1 is KGHSH, CDR2 LQKENI, per germline. The CDR3 DNA sequence: TGTGCCAGCTCCCGCTCGGACAGTTACTATGGCTACACCTTC. Translating gives CASSRSDSYYGYTF.

The rearrangement links TRBV19 to TRBJ1-5; D is unclear. This CDR3 spans 15 amino acids. Germline CDR1 is LNHDA and CDR2 is SQIVND (reference sequence). Trimming removed 3 bases from V and 3 bases from J, with 12 bases in between. The CDR3 loop is CASSIRTEYNQPQHF. The CDR3 region has the DNA TGTGCCAGTAGTATCAGGACGGAATACAATCAGCCCCAGCATTTT.

This clone was seen only a few times. The chain couples TRBV2 to TRBJ2-7, with TRBD1 matching over 8 bases. The CDR3 consists of 14 residues. Trimming took 6 bases from V and 5 from J; bases not matched to a gene: 9. The V gene's germline CDR1 is SNHLY and CDR2 FYNNEI. The CDR3 DNA sequence: TGTGCCAGCAGGGCTACAGGGGGTCGGAACGAGCAGTACTTC. It codes for CASRATGGRNEQYF.

The rearrangement links TRBV9 to TRBJ2-1; D remains ambiguous. Germline V CDR1 and CDR2: SGDLS, YYNGEE. V lost 0 bases and J 9 bases, leaving 10 bases between the germline ends. The CDR3 spans 13 residues. CDR3 protein: CASSVAPSGEQFF. CDR3 sequence (DNA): TGTGCCAGCAGCGTAGCCCCGTCTGGTGAGCAGTTCTTC.

The V gene is TRBV6-1, the J gene TRBJ2-4, with D perhaps matching TRBD1 (5 bases). Trimming removed 6 bases from V and 1 base from J, with 10 bases in between. The CDR3 is 14 residues long. Germline CDR1 is MNHNS and CDR2 is SASEGT. The CDR3 loop is CASRTQAAKNIQYF. CDR3 coding DNA: TGTGCCAGCAGAACACAGGCGGCCAAAAACATTCAGTACTTC.

The chain is built from TRBV7-8 and TRBJ1-6; the D is unclear. The germline V gene has CDR1 SGHVS and CDR2 FQNEAQ. This CDR3 has 14 amino acids. With 5 bases removed from V and 5 bases from J, the gap between germline ends came to 10 bases. CDR3 amino acids: CASSNGPHNSPLHF. CDR3 bases: TGTGCCAGCAGCAACGGACCTCATAATTCACCCCTCCACTTT.

The J gene is TRBJ2-3, the V gene TRBV27; D not resolved. The CDR3 contains 14 residues. Germline loops: CDR1 MNHEY, CDR2 SMNVEV (reference sequence). The V end lost 0 bases, the J end lost 0 bases, and 4 bases lay between the germline ends. The CDR3 protein is CASSLSSSTDTQYF. The CDR3 bases are TGTGCCAGCAGTTTATCGTCTAGCACAGATACGCAGTATTTT.

This chain uses TRBV4-1 with TRBJ2-6; D is uncertain. Germline assignment: CDR1 MGHRA and CDR2 YSYEKL. V was shortened by 1 base and J by 1 base, with 11 bases between the two germline ends. The CDR3 is 17 residues long. Here the CDR3 reads CASSQGPLESGANVLTF. The CDR3, as DNA: TGCGCCAGCAGCCAAGGGCCGCTCGAGTCTGGGGCCAACGTCCTGACTTTC.